The sequence of this T cell receptor beta chain was determined in a study of cytomegalovirus exposure and HLA in healthy donors. Notes on the study in general: Some V segments, including TRBV6-2 and TRBV6-3, were excluded as indistinguishable. Later analysis identified 16,000 or so TCR beta sequences associated with HLA alleles, using a false discovery rate threshold of 0.05.

Primers for the PCR totalled 60 Vbeta and 13 Jbeta. Sequencing was performed with immunoSEQ multiplex PCR; in TCRdb, only in-frame clones are kept and a portion is missing. The data hold just under 95,000 clones, with about 85% observed a single time. A word on this clone: Antigen: not known.

The length of the CDR3 is 13 residues. Germline assignment: CDR1 WNHNN and CDR2 SYGVQD (reference sequence). Trimming removed 5 bases from V and 5 bases from J; junction bases left unmatched: 4. The receptor was isolated from a girl aged 2-15 years in good health and CMV-seropositive. The sequencing sample was made of PBMCs. The rearrangement joins TRBV10-1 to TRBJ1-2; 8 bases are a match to TRBD1. CDR3 loop: CASSIDRGYGYTF. CDR3 nucleotides: TGCGCCAGCAGTATAGACAGGGGATATGGCTACACCTTC.